The clone carrying this T cell receptor (beta chain) occurred a few times. What it binds is not known. The data derive from a study of T-cell memory formation after mild COVID-19. Study results and limitations: Among CD4+ contracting clones, most were CM and EM, and CD8+ ones EMRA.

In TCRdb, the 5' RACE reads were re-called with MiXCR into one record per CDR3 protein. The data contain some 440,000 distinct CDR3 sequences, roughly 25% of them singletons. The receptor was isolated from an adult woman who had mild COVID-19 (a few samples of this study predate the infection). Cell type and time point are not known. The sample comprised PBMCs or a T cell subset sorted from them (not recorded which).

The CDR3 is CSARHSEWYGYTF. The CDR3, as DNA: TGCAGTGCTAGGCATTCTGAATGGTATGGCTACACCTTC. The chain is built from TRBV20-1 and TRBJ1-2; no clear D gene. The CDR3 is 13 amino acids. V was clipped by 3 bases and J by 5 bases, with 13 bases between them. Germline CDR1 DFQATT, CDR2 SNEGSKA (reference sequence).